This is a list of T cell receptor beta chains from one sample in a study of cytomegalovirus exposure and HLA in healthy donors. Using immunoSEQ multiplex PCR, the repertoire was profiled, and TCRdb retains in-frame clones only, with some absent. Recorded here are over 30,000 clones; the top ten clones represent 3.5% to 5.5%. Sequences were obtained from PBMCs. Receptors were obtained from a woman between 40 and 50 years old in good health and CMV-seropositive. The CDR3 runs from the conserved cysteine through the conserved F or W. A D gene is named only where the DNA matches it firmly.

v_gene	j_gene	d_gene	CDR3aa	CDR3nt
TRBV15	TRBJ2-7	-	CATSRDSQGSYEQYF	TGTGCCACCAGCAGAGATTCACAGGGTTCCTACGAGCAGTACTTC
TRBV18	TRBJ1-5	-	CASSEWDNNQPQHF	TGTGCCAGCTCAGAATGGGACAACAATCAGCCCCAGCATTTT
TRBV18	TRBJ2-7	TRBD1	CASSPDRAQTAYF	TGTGCCAGCTCACCCGACAGGGCCCAAACCGCGTACTTC
TRBV5-5	TRBJ1-2	-	CASSLSTDYGYTF	TGTGCCAGCAGCTTGTCTACAGACTATGGCTACACCTTC
TRBV4-1	TRBJ2-7	-	CASSQDLTYYEQYF	TGCGCCAGCAGCCAAGATCTGACTTATTACGAGCAGTACTTC
TRBV30	TRBJ2-1	TRBD2	CAWSDYSGRGSYNEQFF	TGTGCCTGGAGTGATTATAGCGGGAGGGGTTCCTACAATGAGCAGTTCTTC
TRBV15	TRBJ2-1	TRBD2	CATEASGTSYNEQFF	TGTGCCACCGAGGCTAGCGGGACTTCCTACAATGAGCAGTTCTTC
TRBV30	TRBJ1-1	TRBD1	CAWRDRGRTEAFF	TGTGCCTGGAGAGACAGGGGAAGGACTGAAGCTTTCTTT
TRBV5-4	TRBJ2-2	TRBD2	CASSRPGSGSTGELFF	TGTGCCAGCAGCCGCCCAGGTAGCGGGAGTACCGGGGAGCTGTTTTTT
TRBV28	TRBJ2-7	TRBD1	CASSSKPRQGTEQYF	TGTGCCAGCAGTTCGAAGCCCCGACAGGGGACCGAGCAGTACTTC
TRBV7-8	TRBJ2-5	TRBD2	CASSLGVQREIETQYF	TGTGCCAGCAGCTTAGGAGTTCAGCGGGAGATAGAGACCCAGTACTTC
TRBV7-2	TRBJ2-5	-	CASSSRTLGEQYF	TGTGCCAGCAGCTCTAGAACTCTCGGAGAGCAGTACTTC
TRBV7-9	TRBJ1-2	TRBD1	CASSPGTGVGYTF	TGTGCCAGCAGCCCAGGGACAGGGGTTGGCTACACCTTC
TRBV4-2	TRBJ2-5	-	CASSQVGGQETQYF	TGTGCCAGCAGCCAAGTGGGCGGGCAAGAGACCCAGTACTTC
TRBV7-9	TRBJ2-3	-	CASSFGQLAPYTQYF	TGTGCCAGCAGCTTCGGACAGCTCGCACCCTATACGCAGTATTTT
TRBV7-8	TRBJ1-4	TRBD1	CASSLGDSLNEKLFF	TGTGCCAGCAGCTTAGGGGACAGCCTCAATGAAAAACTGTTTTTT
TRBV19	TRBJ2-7	-	CATISGAYEQYF	TGTGCCACGATATCGGGGGCCTACGAGCAGTACTTC
TRBV7-6	TRBJ1-2	-	CASSPTGGGNYGYTF	TGTGCCAGCAGCCCCACGGGAGGGGGAAACTATGGCTACACCTTC
TRBV9	TRBJ2-7	-	CASSVFAGSAYEQYF	TGTGCCAGCAGCGTCTTCGCGGGTAGCGCCTACGAGCAGTACTTC
TRBV2	TRBJ2-1	-	CASRKDGGNEQFF	TGTGCCAGCAGAAAGGACGGAGGCAATGAGCAGTTCTTC
TRBV28	TRBJ2-3	-	CASSFSGRTDTQYF	TGTGCCAGCAGTTTCTCAGGCCGCACAGATACGCAGTATTTT
TRBV14	TRBJ1-2	-	CASSQDRGFGYTF	TGTGCCAGCAGCCAAGACAGAGGATTTGGCTACACCTTC
TRBV18	TRBJ2-1	TRBD2	CASSPPVYGRAGNEQFF	TGTGCCAGCTCACCACCGGTTTACGGGAGGGCGGGGAATGAGCAGTTCTTC
TRBV9	TRBJ2-1	TRBD1	CASSVRRDSIIRGQFF	TGTGCCAGCAGCGTGAGACGGGACAGTATTATCAGGGGGCAGTTCTTC
TRBV13	TRBJ2-5	TRBD2	CASSTRTRKETQYF	TGTGCCAGCAGCACCCGGACTAGAAAAGAGACCCAGTACTTC
TRBV5-4	TRBJ1-1	TRBD1	CASSLRGLGDTEAFF	TGTGCCAGCAGCTTGAGGGGGCTTGGGGACACTGAAGCTTTCTTT
TRBV10-3	TRBJ2-5	-	CAIRAAGGETQYF	TGTGCCATCAGGGCGGCAGGGGGGGAGACCCAGTACTTC
TRBV4-3	TRBJ2-7	-	CASSQYRLDEQYF	TGCGCCAGCAGCCAGTATAGACTAGACGAGCAGTACTTC
TRBV18	TRBJ1-2	-	CASSPPSRYGYTF	TGTGCCAGCTCACCACCCTCCAGATATGGCTACACCTTC
TRBV5-4	TRBJ2-3	TRBD2	CASSFISGRGDTQYF	TGTGCCAGCAGCTTCATCAGCGGGAGGGGGGATACGCAGTATTTT
TRBV9	TRBJ2-1	TRBD1	CASSAGTVSYNEQFF	TGTGCCAGCAGCGCCGGGACAGTCTCCTACAATGAGCAGTTCTTC
TRBV2	TRBJ2-2	-	CAALQGVGTGELFF	TGTGCCGCCCTACAGGGTGTGGGCACCGGGGAGCTGTTTTTT
TRBV11-2	TRBJ1-1	-	CASSPEGRNTEAFF	TGTGCCAGCAGCCCCGAGGGAAGAAACACTGAAGCTTTCTTT
TRBV6-6	TRBJ2-1	-	CASSYDAASNEQFF	TGTGCCAGCAGTTACGACGCGGCGAGCAATGAGCAGTTCTTC
TRBV6-1	TRBJ2-7	TRBD2	CASTNSGSNEQYF	TGTGCCAGCACTAATAGCGGGAGTAACGAGCAGTACTTC
TRBV2	TRBJ2-1	TRBD2	CAIHPGGASYNEQFF	TGTGCCATTCATCCGGGGGGGGCCTCCTACAATGAGCAGTTCTTC
TRBV10-3	TRBJ2-7	TRBD2	CAISELTTSGSIYEQYF	TGTGCCATCAGTGAGTTAACGACTAGCGGGAGCATCTACGAGCAGTACTTC
TRBV25-1	TRBJ1-4	-	CASRWGVEKLFF	TGTGCCAGCAGGTGGGGGGTCGAAAAACTGTTTTTT
TRBV21-1	TRBJ2-7	-	CASSKEQFGEQYF	TGTGCCAGCAGCAAGGAGCAGTTTGGGGAGCAGTACTTC
TRBV29-1	TRBJ1-2	TRBD1	CSVEGRPGQGAVDGYTF	TGCAGCGTTGAAGGACGACCGGGACAGGGGGCGGTAGATGGCTACACCTTC
TRBV29-1	TRBJ1-1	-	CSTHRVTEAFF	TGCAGCACTCACAGGGTCACTGAAGCTTTCTTT
TRBV2	TRBJ2-7	-	CASSENRYEQYF	TGTGCCAGCAGTGAGAACAGATACGAGCAGTACTTC
TRBV19	TRBJ1-3	TRBD1	CASSTEDRAGNTIYF	TGTGCCAGTAGTACCGAGGACAGGGCTGGAAACACCATATATTTT
TRBV7-9	TRBJ2-2	-	CASNAVASLGAGELFF	TGTGCCAGCAACGCCGTGGCTAGCCTTGGCGCCGGGGAGCTGTTTTTT
TRBV5-4	TRBJ1-1	-	CASSLASAGRQEAFF	TGTGCCAGCAGCTTGGCTTCGGCAGGGCGACAGGAAGCTTTCTTT
TRBV7-9	TRBJ2-7	TRBD2	CASSLARGLDYEQYF	TGTGCCAGCAGCTTAGCCAGGGGACTAGATTACGAGCAGTACTTC
TRBV5-4	TRBJ1-5	-	CASSFGGAPGNQPQHF	TGTGCCAGCAGCTTCGGAGGGGCGCCGGGCAATCAGCCCCAGCATTTT
TRBV28	TRBJ1-2	TRBD1	CASSFPQQGFYGYTF	TGTGCCAGCAGTTTTCCCCAACAGGGGTTCTATGGCTACACCTTC
TRBV9	TRBJ1-2	-	CASSVAVNYGYTF	TGTGCCAGCAGCGTTGCGGTTAACTATGGCTACACCTTC
TRBV2	TRBJ2-5	TRBD2	CASLLLAGPGETQYF	TGTGCCAGCCTCCTGCTAGCGGGGCCGGGAGAGACCCAGTACTTC
TRBV19	TRBJ2-7	-	CASSFTRDWDREQYF	TGTGCCAGTAGTTTTACCCGGGACTGGGACCGGGAGCAGTACTTC
TRBV9	TRBJ2-2	TRBD2	CASSVARTSGRISGELFF	TGTGCCAGCAGCGTAGCGAGGACTAGCGGGAGAATTTCCGGGGAGCTGTTTTTT
TRBV30	TRBJ1-5	TRBD1	CAWSGDRNQPQHF	TGTGCCTGGAGTGGGGACAGGAATCAGCCCCAGCATTTT
TRBV7-2	TRBJ2-7	TRBD2	CASSFRERGPYEQYF	TGTGCCAGCAGCTTCAGGGAGCGGGGCCCCTACGAGCAGTACTTC
TRBV4-3	TRBJ2-7	-	CASSQAPAWFSYEQYF	TGCGCCAGCAGCCAAGCCCCAGCGTGGTTCTCCTACGAGCAGTACTTC
TRBV5-1	TRBJ2-2	-	CASSLAGTRGRTGELFF	TGCGCCAGCAGCTTGGCGGGGACCAGAGGGAGGACCGGGGAGCTGTTTTTT
TRBV4-1	TRBJ2-7	TRBD1	CASSRDRGTYEQYF	TGCGCCAGCAGCCGCGACAGGGGAACCTACGAGCAGTACTTC
TRBV28	TRBJ1-4	TRBD1	CASSPQDYRGEGNEKLFF	TGTGCCAGCAGCCCTCAAGACTACAGGGGCGAAGGTAATGAAAAACTGTTTTTT
TRBV19	TRBJ1-5	-	CATRPSNRVDQPQHF	TGTGCCACCCGGCCCTCGAACAGGGTGGATCAGCCCCAGCATTTT
TRBV28	TRBJ2-5	-	CASSVRGIDGTQYF	TGTGCCAGCAGCGTGAGGGGGATAGATGGGACCCAGTACTTC